This T cell receptor (beta chain) is drawn from a study of early T cells in non-severe SARS-CoV-2 infection (dated by TCRdb to about 2021). In the study overall: Bulk RNA from unsorted whole blood was used for TCR sequencing, so alpha and beta chains could not be paired. What the study reported, not specific to this receptor: Matching against VDJdb was skewed toward anti-spike CD8 responses, likely underestimated virus-specific expansions, and missed private and CD4 specificities.

The study was a case-control design nested within a healthcare worker cohort in London, UK, with weekly nasopharyngeal swab PCR tests and blood sampling. Healthcare workers were enrolled in the week of the UK lockdown, from 23 to 31 March 2020, and were followed every week for up to roughly 15 weeks. The library relied on 5' RACE. The instrument was a NextSeq 500. Unique molecular identifiers were attached to individual cDNA molecules in the TCR library protocol so that sequencing error and PCR bias could be corrected. Sequencing covered both TCR alpha and beta chains, and within each sample the abundances of alpha and beta sequences were tightly co-correlated. The source study handled its data this way. Decombinator V4 was used to annotate TCR sequences for V gene, J gene and CDR3. TCRs were defined as expanded if a significant change between any two time points was detected under a Poisson model with p below 0.0001. TCR abundances were normalised to the total number of TCRs sequenced in each sample and reported as counts per million. MAIT TCRs were defined by TRAV1-2 paired with TRAJ12, TRAJ20 or TRAJ33, and iNKT TCRs by TRAV10 paired with TRAJ18. A search of VDJdb, accessed on 1 November 2021, was run for TCRs annotated to CMV, EBV and SARS-CoV-2, with TCRs annotated for multiple antigens excluded. The public reads were quality trimmed at Q25 with fastp and then assembled into clones with MiXCR by TCRdb, keeping productive beta chains. Identical CDR3 protein sequences are pooled into one entry, listed with their most common genes and DNA. The V and J calls here are based on TCRdb, not the publication. For this sample there are roughly 41,000 distinct CDR3 sequences; roughly 5% appear just once. Together, the top ten hold less than 6% of the sample.

This clonotype turned up a few times. It has no known antigen specificity. Base qualities were left out, and no much larger clone turns up one base away. Relative to germline, V is missing 3 bases and J is missing 2 bases, with 8 bases of the junction outside any gene match. The CDR3 contains 16 residues, cysteine and phenylalanine counted. Only the CDR3 DNA is retained, 48 bases long and in frame from the first base. CDR1 and CDR2 (DFQATT, SNEGSKA) derive from the germline V gene (reference sequence). The origin of this receptor is an adult who was a healthcare worker with PCR-confirmed SARS-CoV-2 infection or an uninfected control (not recorded which). This sequence uses TRBV20-1 and TRBJ2-1; TRBD2 aligns with 9 central bases. Sequencing was performed on whole blood. The CDR3 has the sequence CSASKDSGSTYNEQFF. Here is the DNA: TGCAGTGCTAGTAAGGATAGCGGGAGTACCTACAATGAGCAGTTCTTC.